The 4 T cell receptor beta chains below all came from one sample that was sequenced in a study of T-cell reconstitution after alpha-beta-depleted transplantation in children. A TCRbeta library incorporating unique molecular identifiers was prepared. TCRdb re-called the PCR reads through MiXCR, storing one row per CDR3 protein. The sample has roughly 89,000 distinct CDR3 sequences, less than 15% seen once. Sequenced material: PBMCs from the stem cell graft donor, taken from the stem cell graft. Receptors were obtained from a human donor who donated a stem cell graft to a child with inherited bone marrow failure.

In this sample, this clonotype turned up many times. This chain connects TRBV7-2 to TRBJ2-6; no definite D call. The CDR3 has 14 residues. V was trimmed by 3 bases and J by 0 bases, leaving 3 bases between them. Germline V gene sequence: CDR1 SGHTA, CDR2 FQGNSA. DNA of the CDR3: TGTGCCAGCAGCTTCAGCTCTGGGGCCAACGTCCTGACTTTC. Translating gives CASSFSSGANVLTF.

This clonotype was seen at least ten times. The chain couples TRBV7-9 to TRBJ1-4; 7 bases agree with TRBD1. Trimming removed 4 bases from V and 3 bases from J; junction bases left unmatched: 5. CDR1 is SEHNR and CDR2 is FQNEAQ in the germline V gene (reference sequence). CDR3 length: 15 residues. CDR3 in DNA: TGTGCCAGCAGCTCCGGACAGGCGGCTAATGAAAAACTGTTTTTT. It yields the protein CASSSGQAANEKLFF. Full variable domain (missing parts from reference TRBV7-9 and TRBJ1-4): DTGVSQNPRHKITKRGQNVTFRCDPISEHNRLYWYRQTLGQGPEFLTYFQNEAQLEKSRLLSDRFSAERPKGSFSTLEIQRTEQGDSAMYLCASSSGQAANEKLFFGSGTQLSVL.

This clonotype rates as medium-sized. The CDR3 nucleotides are TGTGCCAGCAGCGCCCGGGCCCGGTTAGACATTCAGTACTTC. Translating gives CASSARARLDIQYF. The chain employs TRBV13 and TRBJ2-4, with D unresolved. Germline CDR1 is PRHDT and CDR2 is FYEKMQ (reference sequence). Trimming pared 5 bases from V and 8 bases from J, leaving 16 bases between. The CDR3 covers 14 residues.

This clonotype appeared many times. The V gene is TRBV6-1, the J gene TRBJ1-6; TRBD1 agrees at 9 bases. V shed 11 bases, J shed 7 bases, and the junction held 9 bases outside the gene matches. Germline CDR1 and CDR2: MNHNS and SASEGT. This CDR3 contains 14 residues. The CDR3: CALGRGQGNSPLHF. The CDR3 nucleotides are TGTGCCCTTGGGAGGGGACAGGGAAATTCACCCCTCCACTTT.